This TCR beta chain was identified in a study of human T cells and chemical hapten exposure. About the research overall: During the approximately 24-week study period, patients had diphenylcyclopropenone applied to the scalp every week. The study enrolled mostly female patients with alopecia areata, totalis or universalis.

One entry per CDR3 protein results from TCRdb running MiXCR on the RACE reads. The repertoire holds about 70,000 distinct CDR3 sequences, approximately 9% seen once, with 3% to 4.5% in the top ten. Germline V gene lookup returns CDR1 SGHDT and CDR2 YYEEEE. This CDR3 is 13 amino acids long. V gave up 2 bases and J gave up 4 bases, with 8 bases separating them. With regard to this clonotype: Its antigen is currently unknown.

The time point: patch test 2, 6 weeks after DPC sensitization. Stated treatment: therapeutic diphenylcyclopropenone sensitization with weekly scalp DPC. Whole-study results and caveats: Unchanged with DPC sensitization were TCRs above 1 in 1000 frequency.

This specimen consisted of whole blood, obtained in connection with sensitization to the hapten diphenylcyclopropenone (DPC). The V gene is TRBV5-6, the J gene TRBJ2-3, with no clear D. The sequence was collected from a woman aged 45 to 65 with alopecia areata. Some clones in this sample may be carry-over from other donors' samples. Here the CDR3 DNA reads TGTGCCAGCAGCTTCCGGGTCGCAGATACGCAGTATTTT. Protein product: CASSFRVADTQYF.